This is a list of T cell receptor beta chains from one sample in a study of cytomegalovirus exposure and HLA in healthy donors. Libraries were prepared by immunoSEQ multiplex PCR; TCRdb keeps only in-frame clonotypes and omits some of them. In the table there are about 240,000 clones, about 86% of which are singletons. Sequencing input: PBMCs. Every receptor here comes from a woman aged 25 to 39 in good health and CMV-seropositive. Each CDR3 is given with its conserved first and last residue. A D gene is named only where the DNA matches it firmly. The listing skips clone size in some rows; elsewhere it reads once, few, many or a size class.

v_gene: TRBV7-9; abundance: .; d_gene: .; j_gene: TRBJ2-7; CDR3aa: CASSLSTGLNEQYF; CDR3nt: TGTGCCAGCAGCTTGTCAACAGGGTTGAACGAGCAGTACTTC
v_gene: TRBV5-1; abundance: .; d_gene: TRBD2; j_gene: TRBJ2-4; CDR3aa: CASSGGGGVRNIQYF; CDR3nt: TGCGCCAGCAGCGGGGGGGGTGGAGTTCGGAACATTCAGTACTTC
v_gene: TRBV30; abundance: .; d_gene: TRBD1; j_gene: TRBJ2-7; CDR3aa: CAWSRTGVGEQYF; CDR3nt: TGTGCCTGGAGTCGTACAGGGGTAGGGGAGCAGTACTTC
v_gene: TRBV30; abundance: .; d_gene: TRBD1; j_gene: TRBJ1-2; CDR3aa: CAWSRQGALNGYTF; CDR3nt: TGTGCCTGGAGTAGACAGGGGGCTTTGAATGGCTACACCTTC
v_gene: TRBV5-4; abundance: .; d_gene: TRBD2; j_gene: TRBJ2-1; CDR3aa: CASSLLGGAHGNEQFF; CDR3nt: TGTGCCAGCAGCCTTCTCGGGGGGGCGCATGGAAATGAGCAGTTCTTC
v_gene: TRBV4-1; abundance: few; d_gene: .; j_gene: TRBJ2-1; CDR3aa: CASSLNTNNEQFF; CDR3nt: TGCGCCAGCAGCCTTAATACAAACAATGAGCAGTTCTTC
v_gene: TRBV19; abundance: .; d_gene: .; j_gene: TRBJ2-2; CDR3aa: CASSIPHTGELFF; CDR3nt: TGTGCCAGTAGTATCCCACATACCGGGGAGCTGTTTTTT
v_gene: TRBV18; abundance: many; d_gene: .; j_gene: TRBJ1-1; CDR3aa: CASSWGGEAFF; CDR3nt: TGTGCCAGCTCATGGGGCGGTGAAGCTTTCTTT
v_gene: TRBV19; abundance: .; d_gene: .; j_gene: TRBJ2-1; CDR3aa: CASSIVLAVYNEQFF; CDR3nt: TGTGCCAGTAGTATAGTCCTAGCAGTATACAATGAGCAGTTCTTC
v_gene: TRBV7-9; abundance: few; d_gene: .; j_gene: TRBJ2-2; CDR3aa: CASSSGSRGSTGELFF; CDR3nt: TGTGCCAGCAGCTCGGGATCGCGGGGTAGCACCGGGGAGCTGTTTTTT
v_gene: TRBV2; abundance: .; d_gene: .; j_gene: TRBJ2-1; CDR3aa: CASRLAWYNEQFF; CDR3nt: TGTGCCAGCAGGCTAGCTTGGTACAATGAGCAGTTCTTC
v_gene: TRBV4-2; abundance: .; d_gene: TRBD1; j_gene: TRBJ2-7; CDR3aa: CASSQVPGQGLYEQYF; CDR3nt: TGTGCCAGCAGCCAAGTGCCGGGACAGGGGCTCTACGAGCAGTACTTC
v_gene: TRBV28; abundance: .; d_gene: .; j_gene: TRBJ2-6; CDR3aa: CASSFAATYSGANVLTF; CDR3nt: TGTGCCAGCAGTTTTGCAGCGACTTACTCTGGGGCCAACGTCCTGACTTTC
v_gene: TRBV2; abundance: .; d_gene: TRBD2; j_gene: TRBJ2-1; CDR3aa: CASRFLAGGLNEQFF; CDR3nt: TGTGCCAGCAGATTTCTAGCGGGAGGACTGAATGAGCAGTTCTTC
v_gene: TRBV5-1; abundance: .; d_gene: .; j_gene: TRBJ2-2; CDR3aa: CASSLTDTGELFF; CDR3nt: TGCGCCAGCAGTCTGACAGACACCGGGGAGCTGTTTTTT
v_gene: TRBV28; abundance: few; d_gene: TRBD2; j_gene: TRBJ2-7; CDR3aa: CASGGEEQYF; CDR3nt: TGTGCCAGCGGGGGGGAGGAGCAGTACTTC
v_gene: TRBV7-2; abundance: once; d_gene: .; j_gene: TRBJ2-1; CDR3aa: CASSSRLSSYNEQFF; CDR3nt: TGTGCCAGCAGCTCTAGACTGAGCTCCTACAATGAGCAGTTCTTC
v_gene: TRBV12-5; abundance: few; d_gene: .; j_gene: TRBJ1-5; CDR3aa: CASGYEGEGPQHF; CDR3nt: TGTGCTAGTGGTTATGAGGGGGAAGGGCCCCAGCATTTT
v_gene: TRBV6-5; abundance: .; d_gene: TRBD1; j_gene: TRBJ1-1; CDR3aa: CASSYRTGGRTEAFF; CDR3nt: TGTGCCAGCAGTTACAGAACAGGGGGGAGGACTGAAGCTTTCTTT
v_gene: TRBV2; abundance: .; d_gene: .; j_gene: TRBJ2-5; CDR3aa: CASEYRATETQYF; CDR3nt: TGTGCCAGCGAGTACAGGGCCACAGAGACCCAGTACTTC
v_gene: TRBV18; abundance: once; d_gene: .; j_gene: TRBJ1-3; CDR3aa: CASSPANTISGNTIYF; CDR3nt: TGTGCCAGCTCACCAGCTAACACTATCTCTGGAAACACCATATATTTT
v_gene: TRBV4-1; abundance: .; d_gene: .; j_gene: TRBJ1-2; CDR3aa: CASSQLSEAGGGYTF; CDR3nt: TGCGCCAGCAGCCAACTTTCCGAGGCAGGAGGTGGCTACACCTTC
v_gene: TRBV2; abundance: .; d_gene: .; j_gene: TRBJ2-2; CDR3aa: CASSIRDYTGELFF; CDR3nt: TGTGCCAGCAGTATTAGGGACTACACCGGGGAGCTGTTTTTT
v_gene: TRBV7-9; abundance: .; d_gene: TRBD1; j_gene: TRBJ2-7; CDR3aa: CASSLKSDRVGDEQYF; CDR3nt: TGTGCCAGCAGCTTAAAGTCAGACAGGGTAGGTGACGAGCAGTACTTC
v_gene: TRBV5-6; abundance: .; d_gene: .; j_gene: TRBJ1-1; CDR3aa: CASSLARGFPAFF; CDR3nt: TGTGCCAGCAGCTTGGCGCGGGGATTCCCGGCTTTCTTT
v_gene: TRBV2; abundance: .; d_gene: TRBD1; j_gene: TRBJ1-1; CDR3aa: CASSEIGGDSDRGAAFF; CDR3nt: TGTGCCAGCAGTGAAATCGGCGGCGACTCGGACAGGGGGGCAGCTTTCTTT